A single sample gave rise to the 25 T cell receptor beta chains below, sequenced in a study of Ad26.COV2.S vaccination and SARS-CoV-2 variants. Clones were sequenced by immunoSEQ multiplex PCR, and TCRdb holds only the in-frame ones, with some missing. The repertoire consists of some 250,000 clones, with approximately 88% occurring once and the leading ten covering approximately 12%. The treatment denotes: 15 to 20 received Ad26.COV2.S at low or high dose, single or two shots; about 5 received placebo; per-sample allocation not given. Sampling was done on day 63 after the first vaccine or placebo injection. This sample comprised peripheral blood, obtained in a trial of Ad26.COV2.S vaccine versus placebo. These receptor sequences come from a person aged 18 to 59 who received the Ad26.COV2.S COVID-19 vaccine or a placebo.

Comments on this clone: Its ends do not fully match the called genes, so a read error is possible. The chain joins TRBV6-2 or TRBV6-3 to TRBJ2-5; TRBD2 matches at 12 bases. From germline, CDR1 is MNHEY and CDR2 SVGEGT. The CDR3 has 17 amino acids. CDR3 loop: CASSLGLAGTSQGTQYF. CDR3 nucleotide sequence: TGTGCCAGCAGCCTCGGACTAGCGGGGACCTCACAAGGGACCCAGTACTTC.

This rearrangement joins TRBV25-1 to TRBJ2-3; D remains unclear. CDR3 length: 12 residues. CDR1 is MGHDK and CDR2 is SYGVNS in the germline V gene. The V end was cut by 3 bases, the J end by 6 bases, with 7 bases between. CDR3 in amino acids: CASSDGKDTQYF. CDR3 bases: TGTGCCAGCAGTGATGGGAAGGATACGCAGTATTTT.

This chain uses TRBV9 with TRBJ1-1; 7 bases are shared with TRBD1. V lost 4 bases, J lost 7 bases, and 10 bases stayed unmatched. The CDR3 has 14 residues. CDR1 SGDLS and CDR2 YYNGEE come from the germline V gene. The CDR3, as DNA: TGTGCCAGCAGCCCGACAGGGATTGGCGATGAAGCTTTCTTT. Its protein product is CASSPTGIGDEAFF.

In its sample, this clone was seen once. The chain is built from TRBV19 and TRBJ2-7; TRBD1 matches at 9 bases. CDR3 length: 14 amino acids. Germline CDR1 and CDR2: LNHDA and SQIVND (reference sequence). The ends lost 8 bases at V and 0 bases at J; junction bases unmatched: 5. The CDR3: CASEPGQGSYEQYF. In DNA, the CDR3 is TGTGCCAGTGAACCGGGACAGGGCTCCTACGAGCAGTACTTC.

V is TRBV7-9 and J is TRBJ1-3; D not resolved. The CDR3 is 13 amino acids. Germline V gene data show CDR1 as SEHNR and CDR2 as FQNEAQ (reference sequence). Trimming removed 1 base at V and 2 bases at J, with 3 bases between. DNA for the CDR3: TGTGCCAGCAGCTTAGGAACTGGAAACACCATATATTTT. Protein sequence: CASSLGTGNTIYF. Full variable domain (rest looked up from reference TRBV7-9 and TRBJ1-3): DTGVSQNPRHKITKRGQNVTFRCDPISEHNRLYWYRQTLGQGPEFLTYFQNEAQLEKSRLLSDRFSAERPKGSFSTLEIQRTEQGDSAMYLCASSLGTGNTIYFGEGSWLTVV.

The chain has TRBV11-2 and TRBJ1-3; D is perhaps TRBD1 (6 bases). The germline V gene encodes CDR1 SGHAT and CDR2 FQNNGV. Trimming cost V 2 bases and J 3 bases, with 23 bases left between them. The CDR3 consists of 19 residues. The CDR3 nucleotides are TGTGCCAGCAGCTTAAGACAGACCTCTGGGACATCGGTTGGAAACACCATATATTTT. Translating it yields CASSLRQTSGTSVGNTIYF.

This clone has a handful of counts. V usage is TRBV29-1 and J usage is TRBJ2-7, with 8 bases identical to TRBD2. The CDR3 sequence is 15 residues long. Unmatched junction bases numbered 8, after V lost 2 bases and J lost 2 bases. Per germline, CDR1 SQVTM and CDR2 ANQGSEA. The CDR3 DNA reads as TGCAGCGTTGAATCCGCGACTAGCGCGACCTACGAGCAGTACTTC. This codes for CSVESATSATYEQYF.

The chain employs TRBV7-2 and TRBJ2-1, with 7 bases aligning to TRBD2. The trim removed 5 bases at V and 2 bases at J, leaving 15 bases unmatched. Germline V lookup: CDR1 SGHTA, CDR2 FQGNSA. The CDR3 contains 18 residues. CDR3: CASSNRRSSGQTYNEQFF. As DNA, the CDR3 is TGTGCCAGCAGCAACAGAAGGTCTAGCGGACAAACCTACAATGAGCAGTTCTTC.

This chain links TRBV11-1 with TRBJ2-4; D is ambiguous. Trimming took 3 bases from V and 1 from J, leaving 10 bases between them. Germline V gives CDR1 SGHAT, CDR2 FQDESV (reference sequence). The CDR3 is 15 amino acids. The CDR3 spells CASSLGAKAKNIQYF. In DNA form, the CDR3 reads TGTGCCAGCAGCTTGGGTGCCAAGGCCAAAAACATTCAGTACTTC.

The chain couples TRBV24-1 to TRBJ2-3; D is tentatively TRBD1 or TRBD2 (6 bases each). Trimming took 2 bases from V and 5 from J, leaving 22 bases between them. Germline CDR1 reads KGHDR; CDR2 reads SFDVKD. There are 18 residues in the CDR3. The CDR3 bases are TGTGCCACCAGTGATTCTGTCGTGCGGGACACCGGGGGAGATACGCAGTATTTT. It yields the protein CATSDSVVRDTGGDTQYF.

The gene calls are TRBV5-1 and TRBJ2-6; 10 nucleotides match TRBD1. After removal of 4 bases from V and 4 bases from J, the junction contained 5 bases not matched to a gene. CDR1 is SGHRS, CDR2 YFSETQ, per germline. The CDR3 sequence is 16 residues long. The CDR3 loop is CASSRGQGSGANVLTF. The CDR3 bases are TGCGCCAGCAGCAGGGGACAGGGGAGCGGGGCCAACGTCCTGACTTTC.

This clone came up a few times. The J gene is TRBJ1-1, the V gene TRBV9, with D perhaps matching TRBD1 (5 bases). The CDR3 extends over 14 amino acids. V lost 4 bases and J 8 bases, leaving 18 bases between the germline ends. Germline loops: CDR1 SGDLS, CDR2 YYNGEE. DNA for the CDR3: TGTGCCAGCAGCCCCTCGACAGTCCTGGCCGAAGCTTTCTTT. Translation: CASSPSTVLAEAFF.

The CDR3 spells CASSETVPYEQYF. In nucleotides, the CDR3 is TGTGCCAGCAGTGAAACGGTCCCCTACGAGCAGTACTTC. This chain joins TRBV25-1 and TRBJ2-7; no reliable D call. The germline V gene encodes CDR1 MGHDK and CDR2 SYGVNS. The CDR3 has 13 residues. V was pared by 2 bases and J by 2 bases, with 7 bases between.

The chain uses TRBV9 and TRBJ2-3, with 10 nucleotides matching TRBD1. There are 19 residues in the CDR3. With 4 bases clipped from V and 0 bases from J, the junction kept 14 bases outside the gene matches. CDR1 is SGDLS and CDR2 is YYNGEE in the germline V gene. CDR3 amino acids: CASSHGQGEFGKSTDTQYF. The CDR3 region has the DNA TGTGCCAGCAGCCATGGACAGGGGGAATTTGGGAAAAGCACAGATACGCAGTATTTT.

The CDR3 region is CASSSGNSPLHF. In nucleotides, the CDR3 is TGTGCCAGCAGTTCCGGAAATTCACCCCTCCACTTT. This chain links TRBV7-2 with TRBJ1-6; D is undetermined. Trimming shortened V by 6 bases and J by 7 bases, and 7 bases separated the two germline ends. Germline V gene lookup returns CDR1 SGHTA and CDR2 FQGNSA. The CDR3 has 12 amino acids.

The J gene is TRBJ2-5, the V gene TRBV11-2; tentative D call: TRBD2 (6 bases). Germline lookup yields CDR1 SGHAT and CDR2 FQNNGV. CDR3 size: 13 residues. The V end was cut by 4 bases, the J end by 3 bases, with 9 bases between. This CDR3 is CASSSDYEETQYF. In DNA form, the CDR3 reads TGTGCCAGCAGCTCGGACTACGAAGAGACCCAGTACTTC.

The chain couples TRBV5-1 to TRBJ2-3, with D perhaps matching TRBD1 (5 bases). V was pared by 0 bases and J by 2 bases, with 13 bases between. Germline V gene data show CDR1 as SGHRS and CDR2 as YFSETQ. This CDR3 contains 16 residues. The CDR3 reads CASSLGRGISTDTQYF. CDR3 bases: TGCGCCAGCAGCTTGGGAAGGGGCATATCCACAGATACGCAGTATTTT.

The J gene is TRBJ1-1, the V gene TRBV11-2; 8 nucleotides match TRBD1. The CDR3 is made up of 13 amino acids. With 7 bases clipped from V and 3 bases from J, the junction kept 4 bases outside the gene matches. CDR1 and CDR2 from the germline V gene are SGHAT and FQNNGV. CDR3 sequence: CASNQGAYTEAFF. For the CDR3, the DNA is TGTGCCAGCAACCAGGGGGCCTACACTGAAGCTTTCTTT.

The rearrangement joins TRBV19 to TRBJ2-7, with D tentatively TRBD1 (6 bases). The germline V and J ends were trimmed by 3 bases and 6 bases, with 18 bases remaining between them. Germline lookup yields CDR1 LNHDA and CDR2 SQIVND (reference sequence). This CDR3 is built from 15 residues. CDR3 sequence reads: CASSMQGPTSREQYF. The CDR3 nucleotides are TGTGCCAGTAGTATGCAGGGGCCCACCTCCCGCGAGCAGTACTTC.

The V and J genes are TRBV6-2 or TRBV6-3 and TRBJ1-3; possibly TRBD1 for D (6 bases). Germline V gives CDR1 MNHEY, CDR2 SVGEGT. The CDR3 spans 16 residues. V dropped 5 bases and J dropped 2 bases, with 16 bases sitting between them. The CDR3 reads CASSQSQGAAGNTIYF. As DNA, the CDR3 is TGTGCCAGCAGTCAATCACAGGGAGCGGCTGGAAACACCATATATTTT.

V is TRBV24-1 and J is TRBJ1-1; the D gene is possibly TRBD1 (6 bases). Looked up from germline, CDR1 is KGHDR and CDR2 is SFDVKD. The CDR3 extends over 14 amino acids. V was cut by 6 bases and J by 5 bases, with 15 bases left in between. The CDR3: CATSSARGRTEAFF. CDR3 DNA: TGTGCCACCAGTTCTGCCAGGGGCCGAACTGAAGCTTTCTTT.

This chain uses TRBV6-2 or TRBV6-3 with TRBJ2-1; 12 bases align to TRBD2. Germline CDR1 and CDR2: MNHEY and SVGEGT. The CDR3 is made up of 16 amino acids. With 4 bases clipped from V and 8 bases from J, the junction kept 9 bases outside the gene matches. The CDR3 sequence: CASSSPSGRALDEQFF. DNA of the CDR3: TGTGCCAGCAGTTCACCTAGCGGGAGGGCCCTCGATGAGCAGTTCTTC.

V is TRBV10-3 and J is TRBJ2-1; 9 bases are shared with TRBD1. This CDR3 region has 14 residues. V shed 8 bases, J shed 3 bases, and the junction held 5 bases outside the gene matches. CDR1 is ENHRY and CDR2 is SYGVKD in the germline V gene. The CDR3 DNA sequence: TGTGCCATCGAAGGGACAGGGATCTACAATGAGCAGTTCTTC. It codes for CAIEGTGIYNEQFF.

V and J are TRBV7-2 and TRBJ2-5; 15 positions agree with TRBD2. The germline V gene has CDR1 SGHTA and CDR2 FQGNSA. V shed 5 bases and J 5 bases; nucleotides not matched to a gene: 12. The CDR3 is made up of 18 amino acids. The CDR3 reads CASSRGLAGGRMKETQYF. Here the CDR3 DNA reads TGTGCCAGCAGCCGTGGACTAGCGGGGGGGCGGATGAAGGAGACCCAGTACTTC. Variable domain in full (rest from reference TRBV7-2 and TRBJ2-5): GAGVSQSPSNKVTEKGKDVELRCDPISGHTALYWYRQSLGQGLEFLIYFQGNSAPDKSGLPSDRFSAERTGGSVSTLTIQRTQQEDSAVYLCASSRGLAGGRMKETQYFGPGTRLLVL.

The chain links TRBV7-9 to TRBJ2-2; perhaps TRBD2 as D (6 bases). The CDR3 is made up of 15 amino acids. Germline lookup yields CDR1 SEHNR and CDR2 FQNEAQ (reference sequence). Trimming took off 5 bases at V and 2 bases at J, with 12 bases between the two ends. CDR3 in DNA: TGTGCCAGCAGCCCCCGGGACTTTAACACCGGGGAGCTGTTTTTT. As protein: CASSPRDFNTGELFF. Together with reference TRBV7-9 and TRBJ2-2, the CDR3 gives the full variable domain: DTGVSQNPRHKITKRGQNVTFRCDPISEHNRLYWYRQTLGQGPEFLTYFQNEAQLEKSRLLSDRFSAERPKGSFSTLEIQRTEQGDSAMYLCASSPRDFNTGELFFGEGSRLTVL.